Given below is one T cell receptor beta chain in context. This specimen belongs to a study of blood T cells in healthy people across ages. This CDR3 is built from 17 residues. CDR1 and CDR2 from the germline V gene are SGHAT and FQNNGV. V lost 1 base, J lost 3 bases, and 18 bases lay in between. Primed by a sample-barcoded 5' primer and a J-beta primer mix, a second PCR proceeded for about 6 to 12 cycles. TCRdb re-analysed the 5' RACE reads in MiXCR, keeping a single row per CDR3 protein. This sample has around 2 million distinct CDR3 sequences, with about two fifths found just once. This clonotype originated in a human donor in good health. The sequenced sample was blood. The rearrangement uses TRBV11-2 and TRBJ1-2, with D hard to call. Here the CDR3 reads CASSLGLVRDSDYGYTF. In DNA, the CDR3 is TGTGCCAGCAGCTTAGGTCTGGTGCGTGACTCTGACTATGGCTACACCTTC.